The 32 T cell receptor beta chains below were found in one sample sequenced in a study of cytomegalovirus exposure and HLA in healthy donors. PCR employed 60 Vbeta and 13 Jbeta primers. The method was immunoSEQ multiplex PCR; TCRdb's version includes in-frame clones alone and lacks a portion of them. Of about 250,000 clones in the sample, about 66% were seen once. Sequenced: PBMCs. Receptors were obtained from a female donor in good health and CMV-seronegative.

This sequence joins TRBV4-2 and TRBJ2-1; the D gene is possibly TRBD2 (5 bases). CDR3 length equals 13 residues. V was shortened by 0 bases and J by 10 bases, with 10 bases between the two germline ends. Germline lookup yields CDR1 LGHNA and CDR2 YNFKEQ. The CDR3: CASSQDGSVEQFF. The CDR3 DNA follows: TGTGCCAGCAGCCAAGATGGTAGCGTCGAGCAGTTCTTC.

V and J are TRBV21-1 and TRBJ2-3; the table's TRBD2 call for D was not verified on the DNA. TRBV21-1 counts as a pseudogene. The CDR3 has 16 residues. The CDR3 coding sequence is TGTGCCAGCAGCACCGGGACTAGCGGGAACACAGATACGCAGTATTTT. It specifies CASSTGTSGNTDTQYF.

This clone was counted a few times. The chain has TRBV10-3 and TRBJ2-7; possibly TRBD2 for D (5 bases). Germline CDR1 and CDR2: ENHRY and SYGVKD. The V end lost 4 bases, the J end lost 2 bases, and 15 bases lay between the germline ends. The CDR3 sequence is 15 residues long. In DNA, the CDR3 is TGTGCCATCAGTGCTACCCCTAGCTCTACCTACGAGCAGTACTTC. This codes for CAISATPSSTYEQYF.

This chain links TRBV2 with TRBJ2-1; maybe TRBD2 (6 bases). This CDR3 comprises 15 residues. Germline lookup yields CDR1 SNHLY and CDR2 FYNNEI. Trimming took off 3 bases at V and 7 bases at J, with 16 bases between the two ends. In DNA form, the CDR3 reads TGTGCCAGCAGTGATTTCCGGGAGTTCTTAAATGAGCAGTTCTTC. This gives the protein CASSDFREFLNEQFF.

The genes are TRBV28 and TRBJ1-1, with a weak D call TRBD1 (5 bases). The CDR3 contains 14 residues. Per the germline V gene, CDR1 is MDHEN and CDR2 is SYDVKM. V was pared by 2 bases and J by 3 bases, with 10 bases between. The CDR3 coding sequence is TGTGCCAGCAGTTTAGGAGGGGCTTACACTGAAGCTTTCTTT. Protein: CASSLGGAYTEAFF. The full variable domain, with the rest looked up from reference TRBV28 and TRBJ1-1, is DVKVTQSSRYLVKRTGEKVFLECVQDMDHENMFWYRQDPGLGLRLIYFSYDVKMKEKGDIPEGYSVSREKKERFSLILESASTNQTSMYLCASSLGGAYTEAFFGQGTRLTVV.

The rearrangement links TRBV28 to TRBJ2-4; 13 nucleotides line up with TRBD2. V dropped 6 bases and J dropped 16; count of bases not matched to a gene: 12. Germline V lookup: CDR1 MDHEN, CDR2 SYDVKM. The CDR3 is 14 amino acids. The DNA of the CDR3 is TGTGCCAGCAGCGGGGGACTAGCGGGATGGATACTATACTTC. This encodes CASSGGLAGWILYF.

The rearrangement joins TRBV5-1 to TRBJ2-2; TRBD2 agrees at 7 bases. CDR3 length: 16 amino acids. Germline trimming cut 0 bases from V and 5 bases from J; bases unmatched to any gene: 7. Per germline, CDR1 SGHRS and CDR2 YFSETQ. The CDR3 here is CASSLALATTTGELFF. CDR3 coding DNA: TGCGCCAGCAGCTTGGCACTAGCGACTACGACCGGGGAGCTGTTTTTT.

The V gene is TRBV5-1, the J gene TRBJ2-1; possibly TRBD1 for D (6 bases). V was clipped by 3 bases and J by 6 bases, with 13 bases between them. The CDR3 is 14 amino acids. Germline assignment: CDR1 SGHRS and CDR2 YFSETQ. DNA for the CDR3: TGCGCCAGCAGCTCGGAGAGAGGGGGCAATGAGCAGTTCTTC. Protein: CASSSERGGNEQFF.

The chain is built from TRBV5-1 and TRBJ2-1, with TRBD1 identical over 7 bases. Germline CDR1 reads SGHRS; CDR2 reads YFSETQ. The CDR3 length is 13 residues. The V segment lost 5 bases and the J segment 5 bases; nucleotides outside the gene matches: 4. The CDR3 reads CASRGDSNNEQFF. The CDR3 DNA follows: TGCGCCAGCAGAGGGGACAGCAACAATGAGCAGTTCTTC.

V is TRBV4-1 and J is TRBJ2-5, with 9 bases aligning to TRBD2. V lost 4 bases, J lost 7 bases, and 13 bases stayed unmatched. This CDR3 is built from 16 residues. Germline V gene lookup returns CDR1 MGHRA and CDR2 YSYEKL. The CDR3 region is CASSPLTASGAPTQYF. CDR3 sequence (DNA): TGCGCCAGCAGCCCATTAACAGCTAGCGGGGCCCCGACCCAGTACTTC.

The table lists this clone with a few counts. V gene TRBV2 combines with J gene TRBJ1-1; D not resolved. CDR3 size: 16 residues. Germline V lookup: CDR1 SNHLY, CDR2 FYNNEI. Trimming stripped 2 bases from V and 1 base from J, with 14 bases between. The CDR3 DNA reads TGTGCCAGCAGTGAAAGTTGGAGTAGGAAGAACACTGAAGCTTTCTTT. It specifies CASSESWSRKNTEAFF.

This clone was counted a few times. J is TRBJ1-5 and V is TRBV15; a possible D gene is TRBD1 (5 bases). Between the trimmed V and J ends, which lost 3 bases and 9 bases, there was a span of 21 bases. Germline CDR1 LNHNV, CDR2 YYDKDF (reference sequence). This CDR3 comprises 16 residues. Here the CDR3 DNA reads TGTGCCACCAGCAGGGATACTGACAGTTTCGGTCGGCCCCAGCATTTT. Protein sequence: CATSRDTDSFGRPQHF.

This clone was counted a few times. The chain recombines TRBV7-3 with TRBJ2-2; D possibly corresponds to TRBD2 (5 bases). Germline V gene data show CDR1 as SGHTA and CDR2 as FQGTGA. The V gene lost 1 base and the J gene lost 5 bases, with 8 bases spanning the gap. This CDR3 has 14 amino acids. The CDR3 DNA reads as TGTGCCAGCAGCTTAAGTTCGGGGACCGGGGAGCTGTTTTTT. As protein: CASSLSSGTGELFF. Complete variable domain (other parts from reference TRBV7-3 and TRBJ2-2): GAGVSQTPSNKVTEKGKYVELRCDPISGHTALYWYRQSLGQGPEFLIYFQGTGAADDSGLPNDRFFAVRPEGSVSTLKIQRTERGDSAVYLCASSLSSGTGELFFGEGSRLTVL.

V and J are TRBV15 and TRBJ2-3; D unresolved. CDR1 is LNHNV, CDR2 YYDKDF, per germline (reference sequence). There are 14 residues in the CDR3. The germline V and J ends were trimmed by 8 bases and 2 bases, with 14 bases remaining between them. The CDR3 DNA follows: TGTGCCACCGGTGTCCGCGCCCCCACAGATACGCAGTATTTT. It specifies CATGVRAPTDTQYF.

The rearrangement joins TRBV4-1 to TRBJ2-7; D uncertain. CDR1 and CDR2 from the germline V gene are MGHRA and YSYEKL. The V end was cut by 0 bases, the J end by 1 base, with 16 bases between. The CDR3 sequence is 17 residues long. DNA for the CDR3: TGCGCCAGCAGCCAAGAGGATCTGGCGGCTACTTCCTACGAGCAGTACTTC. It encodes CASSQEDLAATSYEQYF.

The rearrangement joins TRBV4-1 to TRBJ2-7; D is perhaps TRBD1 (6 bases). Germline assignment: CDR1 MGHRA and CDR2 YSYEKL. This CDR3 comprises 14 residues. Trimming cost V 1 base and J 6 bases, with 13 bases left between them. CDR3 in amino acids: CASSQVPQGREQYF. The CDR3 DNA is TGCGCCAGCAGCCAAGTCCCCCAGGGGCGCGAGCAGTACTTC.

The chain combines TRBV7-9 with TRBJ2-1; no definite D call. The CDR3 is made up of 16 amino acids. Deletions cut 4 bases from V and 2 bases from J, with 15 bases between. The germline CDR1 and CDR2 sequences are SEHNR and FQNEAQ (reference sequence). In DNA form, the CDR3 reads TGTGCCAGCAGCTCCGCCGGCCAGAGGACCTACAATGAGCAGTTCTTC. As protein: CASSSAGQRTYNEQFF.

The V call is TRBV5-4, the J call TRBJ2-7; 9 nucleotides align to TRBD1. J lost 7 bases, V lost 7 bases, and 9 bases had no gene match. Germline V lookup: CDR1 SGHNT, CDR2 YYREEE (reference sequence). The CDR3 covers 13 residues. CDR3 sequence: CASGRTGAGEQYF. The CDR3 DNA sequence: TGTGCCAGCGGCCGGACAGGGGCGGGGGAGCAGTACTTC.

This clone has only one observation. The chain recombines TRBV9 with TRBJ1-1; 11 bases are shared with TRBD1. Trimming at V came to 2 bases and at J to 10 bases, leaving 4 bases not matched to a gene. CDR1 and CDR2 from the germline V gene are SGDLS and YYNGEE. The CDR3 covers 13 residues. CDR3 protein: CASSVSGTGGAFF. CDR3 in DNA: TGTGCCAGCAGCGTTTCCGGGACAGGGGGAGCTTTCTTT. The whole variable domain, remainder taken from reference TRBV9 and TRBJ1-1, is DSGVTQTPKHLITATGQRVTLRCSPRSGDLSVYWYQQSLDQGLQFLIQYYNGEERAKGNILERFSAQQFPDLHSELNLSSLELGDSALYFCASSVSGTGGAFFGQGTRLTVV.

This chain's CDR3 is CASSRGELESGELFF. The CDR3 nucleotides are TGTGCCAGCAGCCGCGGGGAATTGGAGAGCGGGGAGCTGTTTTTT. The chain carries TRBV9 and TRBJ2-2, with D tentatively TRBD2 (6 bases). This CDR3 has 15 amino acids. Germline V gives CDR1 SGDLS, CDR2 YYNGEE. V was trimmed by 4 bases and J by 7 bases, leaving 17 bases between them.

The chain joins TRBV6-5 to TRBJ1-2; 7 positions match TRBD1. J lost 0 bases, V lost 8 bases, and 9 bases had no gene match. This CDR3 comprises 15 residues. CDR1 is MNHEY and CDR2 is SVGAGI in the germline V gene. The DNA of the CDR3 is TGTGCCAGCGCAAAGAACAGGGGTGCTAACTATGGCTACACCTTC. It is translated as CASAKNRGANYGYTF.

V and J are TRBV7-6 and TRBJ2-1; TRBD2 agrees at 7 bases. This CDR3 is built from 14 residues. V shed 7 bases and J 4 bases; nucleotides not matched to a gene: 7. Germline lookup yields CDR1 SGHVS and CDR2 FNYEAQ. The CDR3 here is CASTLSGGYNEQFF. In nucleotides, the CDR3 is TGTGCCAGCACCCTTTCGGGGGGATACAATGAGCAGTTCTTC. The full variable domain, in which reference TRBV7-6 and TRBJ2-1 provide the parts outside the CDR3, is GAGVSQSPRYKVTKRGQDVALRCDPISGHVSLYWYRQALGQGPEFLTYFNYEAQQDKSGLPNDRFSAERPEGSISTLTIQRTEQRDSAMYRCASTLSGGYNEQFFGPGTRLTVL.

Here the CDR3 DNA reads TGTGCCAGCAGCTGGGGGACTAGTAAAGAGACCCAGTACTTC. Amino acid sequence: CASSWGTSKETQYF. The rearrangement links TRBV5-6 to TRBJ2-5; TRBD2 matches at 8 bases. The CDR3 length is 14 residues. V gave up 3 bases and J gave up 3 bases; unmatched junction bases: 4. The germline V gene encodes CDR1 SGHDT and CDR2 YYEEEE.

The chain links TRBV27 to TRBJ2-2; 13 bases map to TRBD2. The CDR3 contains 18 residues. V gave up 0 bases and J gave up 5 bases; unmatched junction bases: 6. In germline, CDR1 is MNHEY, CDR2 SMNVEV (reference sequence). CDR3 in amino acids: CASSLSRPGLAGTGELFF. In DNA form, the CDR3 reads TGTGCCAGCAGTTTATCGCGTCCGGGACTAGCGGGAACCGGGGAGCTGTTTTTT.

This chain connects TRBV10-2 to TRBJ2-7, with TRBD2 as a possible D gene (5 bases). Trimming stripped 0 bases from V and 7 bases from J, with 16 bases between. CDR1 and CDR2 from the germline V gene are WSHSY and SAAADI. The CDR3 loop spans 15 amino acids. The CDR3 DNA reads TGCGCCAGCAGTGAGTCGATGGGCGGGTCTTTTGAGCAGTACTTC. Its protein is CASSESMGGSFEQYF.

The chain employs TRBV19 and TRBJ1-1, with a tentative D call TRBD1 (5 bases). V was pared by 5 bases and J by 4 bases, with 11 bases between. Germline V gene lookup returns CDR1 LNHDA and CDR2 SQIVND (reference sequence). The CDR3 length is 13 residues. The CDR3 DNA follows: TGTGCCAGTAGTCAGGGTTTGTTCACTGAAGCTTTCTTT. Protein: CASSQGLFTEAFF.

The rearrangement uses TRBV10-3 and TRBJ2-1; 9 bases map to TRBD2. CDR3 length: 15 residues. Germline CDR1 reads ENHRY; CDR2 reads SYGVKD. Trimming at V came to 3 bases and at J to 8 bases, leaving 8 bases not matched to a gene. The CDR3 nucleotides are TGTGCCATCAGTGATAGGGCGGGAGGGCCGGATGAGCAGTTCTTC. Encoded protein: CAISDRAGGPDEQFF.

In DNA form, the CDR3 reads TGTGCCAGTAGTATTAGGGGGACTAGCGGTTACAATGAGCAGTTCTTC. This codes for CASSIRGTSGYNEQFF. This rearrangement joins TRBV19 to TRBJ2-1; 11 nucleotides match TRBD2. Germline V lookup: CDR1 LNHDA, CDR2 SQIVND (reference sequence). The CDR3 is made up of 16 amino acids. The junction had 5 bases not matched to a gene; V was cut back by 3 bases and J by 4 bases. The variable domain in full, with the rest retrieved from reference TRBV19 and TRBJ2-1, is DGGITQSPKYLFRKEGQNVTLSCEQNLNHDAMYWYRQDPGQGLRLIYYSQIVNDFQKGDIAEGYSVSREKKESFPLTVTSAQKNPTAFYLCASSIRGTSGYNEQFFGPGTRLTVL.

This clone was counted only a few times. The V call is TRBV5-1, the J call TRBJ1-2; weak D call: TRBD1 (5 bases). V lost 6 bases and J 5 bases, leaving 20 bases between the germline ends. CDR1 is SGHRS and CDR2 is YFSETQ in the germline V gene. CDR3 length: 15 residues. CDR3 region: CASKVRGDFGYGYTF. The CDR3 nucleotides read TGCGCCAGCAAAGTCCGGGGGGACTTCGGGTATGGCTACACCTTC.

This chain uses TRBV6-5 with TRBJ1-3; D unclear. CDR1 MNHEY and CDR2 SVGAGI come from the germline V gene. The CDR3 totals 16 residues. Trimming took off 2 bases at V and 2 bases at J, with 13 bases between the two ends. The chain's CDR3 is CASSYAADGAGNTIYF. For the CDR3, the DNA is TGTGCCAGCAGTTACGCCGCAGACGGAGCTGGAAACACCATATATTTT.

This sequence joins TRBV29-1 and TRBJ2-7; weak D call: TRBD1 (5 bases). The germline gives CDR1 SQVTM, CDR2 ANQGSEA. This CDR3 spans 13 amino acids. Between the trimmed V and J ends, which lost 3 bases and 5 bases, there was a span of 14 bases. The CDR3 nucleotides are TGCAGCGTTGATGGGCAGGGTATCAACGAGCAGTACTTC. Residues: CSVDGQGINEQYF.

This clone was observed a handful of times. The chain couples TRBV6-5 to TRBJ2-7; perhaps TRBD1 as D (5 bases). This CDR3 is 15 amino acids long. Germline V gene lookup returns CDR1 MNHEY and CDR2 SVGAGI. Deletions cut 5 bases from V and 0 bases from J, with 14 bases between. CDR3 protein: CASSNWTSYSYEQYF. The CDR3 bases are TGTGCCAGCAGTAACTGGACATCCTACTCCTACGAGCAGTACTTC.